The 19 T cell receptor beta chains given below trace back to one sample, sequenced in a study of OX40 agonist ivuxolimab in advanced cancers. Here immunoSEQ multiplex PCR was the method, and the copy in TCRdb shows in-frame clones only, minus some. The sample carries 100,000 to 120,000 clones, approximately 89% recorded once. Sequencing was performed on CD4+ or CD8+ T cells sorted from blood, taken in a trial of the OX40 agonist ivuxolimab. The source of these receptors is an adult with an advanced solid tumor such as melanoma, head and neck, liver or kidney cancer.

This chain connects TRBV7-8 to TRBJ2-1, with TRBD2 matching over 10 bases. Germline V gene data show CDR1 as SGHVS and CDR2 as FQNEAQ. J gave up 3 bases and V 8 bases, and 4 bases lay outside the gene matches. This CDR3 comprises 14 residues. CDR3 nucleotides: TGTGCCAGCCGGGGACTAGCGTACTACAATGAGCAGTTCTTC. This codes for CASRGLAYYNEQFF.

CDR3 DNA sequence: TGTGCCAGCAGCTCGACCCCTCTGAACACTGAAGCTTTCTTT. This encodes CASSSTPLNTEAFF. The genes are TRBV11-2 and TRBJ1-1; no clear D. The CDR3 sequence is 14 residues long. Deletions cut 4 bases from V and 0 bases from J, with 9 bases between. The germline V gene encodes CDR1 SGHAT and CDR2 FQNNGV.

The rearrangement links TRBV19 to TRBJ2-1, with D maybe TRBD1 (5 bases). V was trimmed by 7 bases and J by 7 bases, leaving 14 bases between them. In germline, CDR1 is LNHDA, CDR2 SQIVND (reference sequence). This CDR3 is 13 amino acids long. The CDR3: CASTLGQGNEQFF. Written as DNA, the CDR3 is TGTGCCAGTACTTTGGGCCAGGGAAATGAGCAGTTCTTC.

There are a few counts of this clone. The rearrangement uses TRBV7-9 and TRBJ1-2; 7 nucleotides match TRBD1. The CDR3 has 14 residues. V shed 2 bases, J shed 6 bases, and the junction held 6 bases outside the gene matches. CDR1 is SEHNR, CDR2 FQNEAQ, per germline (reference sequence). The CDR3 protein is CASSLRQGVHGYTF. CDR3 DNA sequence: TGTGCCAGCAGCTTAAGGCAGGGGGTACATGGCTACACCTTC.

The V gene is TRBV5-1, the J gene TRBJ1-1; 9 bases are shared with TRBD1. V gave up 3 bases and J gave up 1 base; unmatched junction bases: 4. The germline V gene has CDR1 SGHRS and CDR2 YFSETQ. CDR3 length: 15 residues. Here the CDR3 DNA reads TGCGCCAGCAGCTCCCGGACAGGGGCGAACACTGAAGCTTTCTTT. Its protein is CASSSRTGANTEAFF.

The V gene is TRBV7-3, the J gene TRBJ2-2; D not resolved. CDR1 and CDR2 from the germline V gene are SGHTA and FQGTGA. Trimming cost V 6 bases and J 4 bases, with 9 bases left between them. The CDR3 length is 13 residues. CDR3: CASRGLSTGELFF. The CDR3 DNA reads TGTGCCAGCAGAGGGTTAAGCACCGGGGAGCTGTTTTTT. The entire variable domain, with the rest obtained from reference TRBV7-3 and TRBJ2-2, is as follows: GAGVSQTPSNKVTEKGKYVELRCDPISGHTALYWYRQSLGQGPEFLIYFQGTGAADDSGLPNDRFFAVRPEGSVSTLKIQRTERGDSAVYLCASRGLSTGELFFGEGSRLTVL.

The chain carries TRBV23-1 and TRBJ1-3, with TRBD1 matching over 9 bases. TRBV23-1 is annotated as an ORF whose role is uncertain. Trimming took 3 bases from V and 2 from J; bases not matched to a gene: 5. The CDR3 totals 16 residues. The CDR3 coding sequence is TGCGCCAGCAGTCACCAGGGACAGGGACCTGGAAACACCATATATTTT. It translates to CASSHQGQGPGNTIYF.

V is TRBV10-3 and J is TRBJ2-1; unclear D gene. V was pared by 3 bases and J by 5 bases, with 5 bases between. This CDR3 spans 12 amino acids. Germline-derived CDR1 and CDR2 are ENHRY and SYGVKD. The CDR3 spells CAISDPNNEQFF. DNA of the CDR3: TGTGCCATCAGTGACCCGAACAATGAGCAGTTCTTC.

The gene calls are TRBV7-2 and TRBJ2-7; weak D call: TRBD2 (7 bases). This CDR3 has 15 residues. With 1 base removed from V and 0 bases from J, the gap between germline ends came to 10 bases. Germline CDR1 reads SGHTA; CDR2 reads FQGNSA. The CDR3 nucleotides read TGTGCCAGCAGCTTAGAGGGGGGGATCTCCTACGAGCAGTACTTC. This encodes CASSLEGGISYEQYF. Complete variable domain (other parts from reference TRBV7-2 and TRBJ2-7): GAGVSQSPSNKVTEKGKDVELRCDPISGHTALYWYRQSLGQGLEFLIYFQGNSAPDKSGLPSDRFSAERTGGSVSTLTIQRTQQEDSAVYLCASSLEGGISYEQYFGPGTRLTVT.

The rearrangement links TRBV7-2 to TRBJ1-2, with D maybe TRBD1 (6 bases). The CDR3 spans 17 residues. Germline assignment: CDR1 SGHTA and CDR2 FQGNSA. V was pared by 2 bases and J by 5 bases, with 21 bases between. The CDR3 DNA follows: TGTGCCAGCAGCTTATCCCTAGAACAGGGACGTGGGTATGGCTACACCTTC. Residues: CASSLSLEQGRGYGYTF.

The rearrangement uses TRBV10-3 and TRBJ2-3; 12 nucleotides line up with TRBD2. J was trimmed by 3 bases and V by 2 bases; bases with no gene match: 3. The CDR3 consists of 16 residues. Germline lookup yields CDR1 ENHRY and CDR2 SYGVKD. CDR3 sequence: CAISEGTSGRTDTQYF. Here the CDR3 DNA reads TGTGCCATCAGTGAGGGCACTAGCGGGAGGACAGATACGCAGTATTTT.

The rearrangement links TRBV7-2 to TRBJ2-7, with D perhaps matching TRBD2 (6 bases). The V end was cut by 0 bases, the J end by 3 bases, with 9 bases between. Germline loops: CDR1 SGHTA, CDR2 FQGNSA. The CDR3 is 14 residues long. The DNA for the CDR3 is TGTGCCAGCAGCTTAGCATCGCGGGACTACGAGCAGTACTTC. The encoded protein is CASSLASRDYEQYF.

The chain combines TRBV6-5 with TRBJ1-5, with D perhaps matching TRBD1 (6 bases). Germline assignment: CDR1 MNHEY and CDR2 SVGAGI. The CDR3 runs 15 residues. V gave up 5 bases and J gave up 1 base, with 12 bases separating them. The CDR3 sequence: CASSLNQGSNQPQHF. The CDR3 DNA reads as TGTGCCAGCAGTCTAAACCAGGGGAGCAATCAGCCCCAGCATTTT.

The V gene is TRBV7-2, the J gene TRBJ1-4; D gene unclear. The CDR3 is 15 amino acids. The V gene's germline CDR1 is SGHTA and CDR2 FQGNSA. The V end was cut by 5 bases, the J end by 3 bases, with 13 bases between. Here the CDR3 reads CASSLTMRANEKLFF. The DNA of the CDR3 is TGTGCCAGCAGCCTTACTATGCGGGCTAATGAAAAACTGTTTTTT.

The rearrangement joins TRBV9 to TRBJ1-2; TRBD1 aligns across 8 bases. The CDR3 runs to 14 residues. Germline V gene sequence: CDR1 SGDLS, CDR2 YYNGEE. J gave up 4 bases and V 3 bases, and 5 bases lay outside the gene matches. This CDR3 reads CASSEWTGSYGYTF. DNA for the CDR3: TGTGCCAGCAGCGAGTGGACAGGGAGCTATGGCTACACCTTC.

The chain links TRBV30 to TRBJ2-3; 8 bases match TRBD1. V shed 4 bases, J shed 5 bases, and the junction held 11 bases outside the gene matches. CDR3 size: 15 residues. Looked up from germline, CDR1 is GTSNPN and CDR2 is SVGIG (reference sequence). As DNA, the CDR3 is TGTGCCTGGACCCAGAGAAAAGACAGGGGAGATACGCAGTATTTT. Translation: CAWTQRKDRGDTQYF.

CDR3 protein: CASSFITEGPGYTF. DNA of the CDR3: TGTGCCAGCAGTTTTATTACGGAAGGGCCTGGCTACACCTTC. The V call is TRBV28, the J call TRBJ1-2, with D uncertain. Germline CDR1 is MDHEN and CDR2 is SYDVKM. The CDR3 length is 14 residues. The germline V and J ends were trimmed by 3 bases and 7 bases, with 15 bases remaining between them.

The chain joins TRBV5-8 to TRBJ1-4; 8 nucleotides match TRBD1. V lost 4 bases and J lost 0; bases outside the gene matches: 2. CDR1 is SGHTS and CDR2 is YDEGEE in the germline V gene. This CDR3 has 15 amino acids. The CDR3 protein is CASSTQGATNEKLFF. CDR3 DNA sequence: TGTGCCAGCAGCACACAGGGGGCAACTAATGAAAAACTGTTTTTT.

The table lists this clone with a count of one. The chain has TRBV19 and TRBJ1-4, with 8 bases that match TRBD1. This CDR3 has 15 residues. The V and J ends lost 5 bases and 5 bases, in that order; junction bases with no gene match: 7. The V gene's germline CDR1 is LNHDA and CDR2 SQIVND (reference sequence). The CDR3 spells CASSGNDRGNEKLFF. The DNA for the CDR3 is TGTGCCAGTAGTGGGAATGACAGGGGAAATGAAAAACTGTTTTTT.